Below are 20 T cell receptor beta chains sequenced from a single sample in a study of regulatory T cells in long-lasting Graves disease. Investigators prepared the TCR beta libraries by applying iRepertoire HTBI primers and Arm-PCR of CDR3 regions. Each CDR3 protein is one row after TCRdb ran MiXCR on the multiplex PCR reads. The repertoire holds roughly 610,000 distinct CDR3 sequences, with roughly 15% as singletons. Sample time point: newly diagnosed GD, antithyroid drugs for less than 3 months. From RNA extracted from PBMCs, the TCR library was made. These data also formed part of another study, on T cells in Graves' hyperthyroidism and ophthalmopathy.

Here the sequenced sample was peripheral blood mononuclear cells (PBMCs), taken at new diagnosis, from a patient treated with antithyroid drugs. The receptors stem from a woman aged 30 to 39 with Graves disease.

This clonotype occurred a few times. The chain combines TRBV29-1 with TRBJ2-1, with 9 bases identical to TRBD2. CDR1 is SQVTM and CDR2 is ANQGSEA in the germline V gene. The CDR3 runs 16 residues. V trimming: 3 bases; J trimming: 4 bases; junction bases outside the gene matches: 10. The CDR3 DNA reads TGCAGCGTTGAGACCTTTGGCGGGAGGGCTTACAATGAGCAGTTCTTC. Protein: CSVETFGGRAYNEQFF.

This clonotype has just a few counts. This chain connects TRBV3-1 to TRBJ2-5; D is possibly TRBD1 or TRBD2 (5 bases each). From germline, CDR1 is LGHDT and CDR2 YNNKEL (reference sequence). This CDR3 spans 17 amino acids. V lost 4 bases, J lost 5 bases, and 23 bases lay in between. CDR3 region: CASSPRKQGTRRETQYF. The CDR3 coding sequence is TGTGCCAGCAGCCCAAGAAAACAAGGGACCAGAAGGGAGACCCAGTACTTC.

The J gene is TRBJ1-5, the V gene TRBV7-2; the D is unclear. From germline, CDR1 is SGHTA and CDR2 FQGNSA. V was trimmed by 1 base and J by 4 bases, leaving 11 bases between them. There are 15 residues in the CDR3. The CDR3 DNA is TGTGCCAGCAGCTTAGTTGGCAGAGCAAATCAGCCCCAGCATTTT. Amino acids: CASSLVGRANQPQHF.

The chain has TRBV19 and TRBJ2-7, with D possibly being TRBD1 (5 bases). Germline CDR1 and CDR2: LNHDA and SQIVND (reference sequence). Trimming left V 2 bases short and J 4 bases short, with 15 bases between. The CDR3 contains 15 residues. DNA for the CDR3: TGTGCCAGTAGTATATGGGGCAGCTTCGGATACGAGCAGTACTTC. Translated: CASSIWGSFGYEQYF. Full variable domain (remainder filled in from reference TRBV19 and TRBJ2-7): DGGITQSPKYLFRKEGQNVTLSCEQNLNHDAMYWYRQDPGQGLRLIYYSQIVNDFQKGDIAEGYSVSREKKESFPLTVTSAQKNPTAFYLCASSIWGSFGYEQYFGPGTRLTVT.

In this sample, this clonotype turned up many times. The rearrangement uses TRBV28 and TRBJ1-1; no reliable D call. CDR3 length equals 14 residues. The V and J ends lost 1 base and 1 base respectively, with 7 bases between them. Germline CDR1 MDHEN, CDR2 SYDVKM. The CDR3 sequence is CASSLYGSNTEAFF. CDR3 coding DNA: TGTGCCAGCAGTTTATACGGGTCGAACACTGAAGCTTTCTTT.

Worth noting for this clonotype: A much larger clone lies a single base off, so this may be a read error. CDR3 coding DNA: TGTGCCAACAGTTTACAAGGCCCGGTAGATTCACCCCTCCACTTT. Encoded protein: CANSLQGPVDSPLHF. V and J are TRBV27 and TRBJ1-6, with D unclear. Germline loops: CDR1 MNHEY, CDR2 SMNVEV (reference sequence). This CDR3 spans 15 amino acids.

The chain couples TRBV19 to TRBJ1-5; the D is unclear. This CDR3 is 11 amino acids long. V shed 5 bases and J shed 9 bases, with 8 bases lying between them. CDR1 is LNHDA and CDR2 is SQIVND in the germline V gene (reference sequence). CDR3 in DNA: TGTGCCAGTAGTGCCCTTGGGCCCCAGCATTTT. Translated: CASSALGPQHF.

This clonotype has a count of ten or more. The chain couples TRBV27 to TRBJ1-1; D ambiguous. The germline gives CDR1 MNHEY, CDR2 SMNVEV (reference sequence). Trimming pared 8 bases from V and 4 bases from J, leaving 14 bases between. This CDR3 contains 13 residues. CDR3 bases: TGTGCCAGCCACAAGGCGTGGGGCACTGAAGCTTTCTTT. Its protein product is CASHKAWGTEAFF.

The chain joins TRBV20-1 to TRBJ2-7; the match to TRBD2 covers 9 bases. Germline V gene data show CDR1 as DFQATT and CDR2 as SNEGSKA (reference sequence). CDR3 length: 16 residues. The V gene end was trimmed by 1 base and the J gene end by 7 bases; junction bases not matched to a gene: 14. The CDR3 loop is CSARASSGGKVEEQYF. Written as DNA, the CDR3 is TGCAGTGCTAGAGCGTCCAGCGGGGGGAAGGTAGAGGAGCAGTACTTC.

DNA for the CDR3: TGTGCCAGCAGCTTAAGAGGGATTTATCTCTACAATGAGCAGTTCTTC. Protein sequence: CASSLRGIYLYNEQFF. The chain combines TRBV7-2 with TRBJ2-1; maybe TRBD2 (5 bases). CDR3 length: 16 residues. The germline V and J ends were trimmed by 2 bases and 3 bases, with 14 bases remaining between them. In germline, CDR1 is SGHTA, CDR2 FQGNSA.

A remark on this clonotype: A much larger clone lies a single base off, so this may be a read error. This chain links TRBV6-1 with TRBJ1-1; no definite D call. The V end was cut by 4 bases, the J end by 6 bases, with 15 bases between. Looked up from germline, CDR1 is MNHNS and CDR2 is SASEGT. The CDR3 loop spans 14 amino acids. As DNA, the CDR3 is TGTGCCAGCAGTGCGGGGAGCTCCTGGCCTGAAGCTTTCTTT. Translated: CASSAGSSWPEAFF.

As regards this clonotype: The junction does not match germline at one end; this may be a read error. This chain uses TRBV6-5 with TRBJ2-6; the D is unclear. The CDR3 is 15 amino acids. Germline values: CDR1 MNHEY, CDR2 SVGAGI. For the CDR3, the DNA is TGTGCCGGCAGTTACGCGACTTCTGGGGCCAACGTCCTGACTTTC. Translating gives CAGSYATSGANVLTF.

The V call is TRBV19, the J call TRBJ1-6, with D uncertain. CDR1 and CDR2 (germline): LNHDA, SQIVND (reference sequence). V dropped 7 bases and J dropped 9 bases, with 13 bases sitting between them. This CDR3 has 13 amino acids. The CDR3 sequence is CASNPTPTSPLHF. CDR3 sequence (DNA): TGTGCCAGTAATCCGACCCCCACTTCACCCCTCCACTTT.

This clonotype was counted at least ten times. The rearrangement joins TRBV7-2 to TRBJ2-3, with TRBD2 matching over 13 bases. This CDR3 has 15 residues. CDR1 SGHTA and CDR2 FQGNSA come from the germline V gene. The junction had 10 bases not matched to a gene; V was cut back by 7 bases and J by 9 bases. Here the CDR3 DNA reads TGTGCCAGCAACATACTAGCGGGGGGGGCGGGGACGCAGTATTTT. It translates to CASNILAGGAGTQYF.

This clonotype has only a few counts. The chain employs TRBV12-3 or TRBV12-4 and TRBJ1-1, with 9 bases that match TRBD1. Losses at the gene ends were 5 bases for V and 0 bases for J; bases not matched to a gene: 13. The CDR3 runs 18 residues. The CDR3 protein is CASSTTYYRGRMNTEAFF. As DNA, the CDR3 is TGTGCCAGCAGTACGACGTACTACAGGGGGCGGATGAACACTGAAGCTTTCTTT.

This clonotype was seen a handful of times. The V call is TRBV6-1, the J call TRBJ2-3, with 11 bases fitting TRBD2. CDR1 is MNHNS and CDR2 is SASEGT in the germline V gene. The V gene end was trimmed by 5 bases and the J gene end by 5 bases; junction bases not matched to a gene: 12. The CDR3 is 17 amino acids. This chain's CDR3 is CASSMGVAGGPLDTQYF. The CDR3 DNA reads as TGTGCCAGCAGTATGGGGGTAGCGGGAGGGCCGTTAGATACGCAGTATTTT.

This clonotype was observed many times. The chain has TRBV5-1 and TRBJ2-1; unclear D gene. The V end lost 0 bases, the J end lost 7 bases, and 8 bases lay between the germline ends. The CDR3 totals 13 residues. The germline V gene encodes CDR1 SGHRS and CDR2 YFSETQ. CDR3 nucleotide sequence: TGCGCCAGCAGCTTGGACAACGGGAATGAGCAGTTCTTC. Its protein product is CASSLDNGNEQFF.

This clonotype has a count of ten or more. The J gene is TRBJ1-6, the V gene TRBV7-2; tentatively, D is TRBD1 (5 bases). From germline, CDR1 is SGHTA and CDR2 FQGNSA. V was shortened by 1 base and J by 7 bases, with 14 bases between the two germline ends. The CDR3 is 16 amino acids. The chain's CDR3 is CASSLGGAGPNSPLHF. The CDR3 DNA reads as TGTGCCAGCAGCTTAGGCGGGGCAGGCCCGAATTCACCCCTCCACTTT.

There are many counts of this clonotype. The V gene is TRBV7-2, the J gene TRBJ1-1; D is possibly TRBD1 (5 bases). This CDR3 has 13 residues. Germline CDR1 SGHTA, CDR2 FQGNSA. V was cut by 5 bases and J by 7 bases, with 14 bases left in between. CDR3 in amino acids: CASSGVGRVEAFF. CDR3 nucleotide sequence: TGTGCCAGCAGCGGGGTGGGGCGGGTTGAAGCTTTCTTT.

V and J are TRBV20-1 and TRBJ1-2, with D possibly matching TRBD1 (5 bases). Looked up from germline, CDR1 is DFQATT and CDR2 is SNEGSKA (reference sequence). CDR3 length: 12 residues. CDR3 residues: CTGGYGGIGYTF. The CDR3, as DNA: TGCACGGGGGGGTACGGGGGGATTGGCTACACCTTC.